The next 20 T cell receptor beta chains were all read from a single sample in a study of T cell changes during pregnancy in multiple sclerosis. Profiling relied on immunoSEQ multiplex PCR, and the TCRdb table lists in-frame clones only, not all of them. The sample lists about 92,000 clones; 85% to 95% were seen once. The material was peripheral blood, obtained in the third trimester of pregnancy. Every receptor here comes from a female donor with multiple sclerosis, enrolled in a pregnancy study.

This clone was recorded only once. The rearrangement links TRBV5-4 to TRBJ2-1; 7 bases match TRBD2. The CDR3 extends over 15 amino acids. The V gene end was trimmed by 0 bases and the J gene end by 2 bases; junction bases not matched to a gene: 2. The germline CDR1 and CDR2 sequences are SGHNT and YYREEE (reference sequence). CDR3 residues: CASSLGSGTYNEQFF. The CDR3 DNA reads as TGTGCCAGCAGCTTGGGGAGCGGGACCTACAATGAGCAGTTCTTC.

The chain combines TRBV19 with TRBJ1-1; D possibly corresponds to TRBD1 (6 bases). V lost 5 bases and J lost 0, with 13 bases in between. This CDR3 comprises 15 residues. CDR1 is LNHDA and CDR2 is SQIVND in the germline V gene (reference sequence). Written as DNA, the CDR3 is TGTGCCAGTAGTCGCGGACAGAACTTGAACACTGAAGCTTTCTTT. Protein: CASSRGQNLNTEAFF. The full variable domain, completed using reference TRBV19 and TRBJ1-1, is DGGITQSPKYLFRKEGQNVTLSCEQNLNHDAMYWYRQDPGQGLRLIYYSQIVNDFQKGDIAEGYSVSREKKESFPLTVTSAQKNPTAFYLCASSRGQNLNTEAFFGQGTRLTVV.

The chain uses TRBV27 and TRBJ2-7; 9 bases are shared with TRBD1. The CDR3 is 18 amino acids. Germline V gene data show CDR1 as MNHEY and CDR2 as SMNVEV (reference sequence). V lost 1 base to trimming and J lost 2 bases; unmatched junction nucleotides: 12. The CDR3 DNA reads as TGTGCCAGCAGTTTATTCGGGACAGGGCACCCCGTTCCCTACGAGCAGTACTTC. It is translated as CASSLFGTGHPVPYEQYF.

The chain couples TRBV28 to TRBJ1-2; D is possibly TRBD1 (6 bases). The CDR3 length is 13 residues. The germline CDR1 and CDR2 sequences are MDHEN and SYDVKM. Between the trimmed V and J ends, which lost 5 bases and 8 bases, there was a span of 15 bases. The CDR3 spells CASSLQGRRGYTF. CDR3 nucleotides: TGTGCCAGCAGTCTACAGGGACGGCGCGGCTACACCTTC.

This clone was found once. The chain uses TRBV28 and TRBJ2-7, with 8 bases that match TRBD1. Per the germline V gene, CDR1 is MDHEN and CDR2 is SYDVKM. The V and J ends lost 6 bases and 0 bases, in that order; junction bases with no gene match: 4. This CDR3 is 14 amino acids long. CDR3 residues: CASSATGASYEQYF. The DNA for the CDR3 is TGTGCCAGCAGCGCGACAGGGGCCTCCTACGAGCAGTACTTC.

The chain couples TRBV5-4 to TRBJ2-3, with D perhaps matching TRBD2 (5 bases). In germline, CDR1 is SGHNT, CDR2 YYREEE (reference sequence). V lost 2 bases and J lost 3, with 13 bases in between. The CDR3 has 15 amino acids. The CDR3 loop reads CASSFIVGNTDTQYF. Written as DNA, the CDR3 is TGTGCCAGCAGCTTTATCGTCGGGAATACAGATACGCAGTATTTT.

The V call is TRBV4-2, the J call TRBJ2-5; D uncertain. Trimming stripped 0 bases from V and 2 bases from J, with 7 bases between. CDR3 length: 14 amino acids. From germline, CDR1 is LGHNA and CDR2 YNFKEQ. CDR3 in amino acids: CASSQEERQETQYF. CDR3 DNA sequence: TGTGCCAGCAGCCAAGAAGAGCGACAAGAGACCCAGTACTTC.

The J gene is TRBJ1-2, the V gene TRBV27; no reliable D call. Trimming removed 7 bases from V and 6 bases from J, with 15 bases in between. CDR1 and CDR2 from the germline V gene are MNHEY and SMNVEV (reference sequence). The CDR3 sequence is 13 residues long. CDR3 loop: CASTPRLGDGYTF. The CDR3 coding sequence is TGTGCCAGCACTCCCCGATTGGGAGATGGCTACACCTTC.

This clone was found once. The chain has TRBV5-4 and TRBJ2-2; 9 bases match TRBD1. V lost 0 bases, J lost 5 bases, and 5 bases stayed unmatched. CDR1 is SGHNT and CDR2 is YYREEE in the germline V gene (reference sequence). This CDR3 contains 16 residues. In DNA form, the CDR3 reads TGTGCCAGCAGCTTGGAACAGGGGGCTTGGACCGGGGAGCTGTTTTTT. Protein: CASSLEQGAWTGELFF.

The chain couples TRBV10-3 to TRBJ2-7; possibly TRBD2 for D (6 bases). V lost 0 bases and J 5 bases, leaving 14 bases between the germline ends. Per the germline V gene, CDR1 is ENHRY and CDR2 is SYGVKD. This CDR3 has 15 residues. The CDR3 nucleotides are TGTGCCATCAGTGAGTCGGGCGGGGTTGTGGACGAGCAGTACTTC. This sequence encodes CAISESGGVVDEQYF.

This chain uses TRBV28 with TRBJ1-1; D gene unclear. V was clipped by 8 bases and J by 5 bases, with 18 bases between them. Germline V lookup: CDR1 MDHEN, CDR2 SYDVKM. The CDR3 extends over 14 amino acids. CDR3: CASVSGVGETEAFF. The CDR3 DNA is TGTGCCAGCGTGTCCGGGGTAGGCGAGACTGAAGCTTTCTTT.

The CDR3 protein is CASSSGDVHSGNTIYF. The CDR3 DNA sequence: TGCGCCAGCAGCTCGGGGGACGTTCACTCTGGAAACACCATATATTTT. J is TRBJ1-3 and V is TRBV5-1; a possible D gene is TRBD1 (5 bases). Germline-derived CDR1 and CDR2 are SGHRS and YFSETQ. Trimming left V 3 bases short and J 0 bases short, with 13 bases between. The CDR3 is made up of 16 amino acids.

This clone was seen just once. The chain is built from TRBV25-1 and TRBJ2-1, with TRBD2 matching over 8 bases. CDR3 length equals 16 residues. The V gene's germline CDR1 is MGHDK and CDR2 SYGVNS. V lost 8 bases to trimming and J lost 7 bases; unmatched junction nucleotides: 16. This CDR3 reads CASDGSYAGGGNEQFF. CDR3 in DNA: TGTGCCAGCGACGGCTCCTATGCGGGGGGCGGGAATGAGCAGTTCTTC. Looking up the rest from reference TRBV25-1 and TRBJ2-1 gives the full variable domain: EADIYQTPRYLVIGTGKKITLECSQTMGHDKMYWYQQDPGMELHLIHYSYGVNSTEKGDLSSESTVSRIRTEHFPLTLESARPSHTSQYLCASDGSYAGGGNEQFFGPGTRLTVL.

The V call is TRBV29-1, the J call TRBJ1-4; TRBD1 agrees at 8 bases. Germline CDR1 is SQVTM and CDR2 is ANQGSEA. Trimming took 7 bases from V and 3 from J; bases not matched to a gene: 7. This CDR3 spans 14 amino acids. This CDR3 reads CSARRGLANEKLFF. For the CDR3, the DNA is TGCAGCGCCCGCAGGGGGCTGGCTAATGAAAAACTGTTTTTT.

J is TRBJ2-1 and V is TRBV9; tentatively, D is TRBD2 (6 bases). V lost 4 bases to trimming and J lost 7 bases, with 21 bases between them. The CDR3 has 16 amino acids. Germline V CDR1 and CDR2: SGDLS, YYNGEE. Here the CDR3 reads CASSLGAEGGGNEQFF. Written as DNA, the CDR3 is TGTGCCAGCAGCCTCGGGGCGGAGGGCGGTGGGAATGAGCAGTTCTTC. Supplemented by reference TRBV9 and TRBJ2-1, the full variable domain reads DSGVTQTPKHLITATGQRVTLRCSPRSGDLSVYWYQQSLDQGLQFLIQYYNGEERAKGNILERFSAQQFPDLHSELNLSSLELGDSALYFCASSLGAEGGGNEQFFGPGTRLTVL.

The chain is built from TRBV5-1 and TRBJ2-3; D is perhaps TRBD1 (5 bases). This CDR3 is 13 amino acids long. V gave up 4 bases and J gave up 6 bases, with 12 bases separating them. Germline CDR1 SGHRS, CDR2 YFSETQ. The CDR3 nucleotides are TGCGCCAGCAGCGGACACAGTTTGGATACGCAGTATTTT. This gives the protein CASSGHSLDTQYF.

The rearrangement uses TRBV29-1 and TRBJ2-2; tentatively, D is TRBD1 (6 bases). Per the germline V gene, CDR1 is SQVTM and CDR2 is ANQGSEA. V was shortened by 4 bases and J by 3 bases, with 12 bases between the two germline ends. There are 14 residues in the CDR3. DNA of the CDR3: TGCAGCGTTGCTGGCAGGGGTGACACCGGGGAGCTGTTTTTT. Residues: CSVAGRGDTGELFF.

The chain combines TRBV15 with TRBJ2-7, with TRBD1 identical over 8 bases. The CDR3 spans 13 residues. V was clipped by 2 bases and J by 6 bases; unmatched bases: 3. Germline CDR1 reads LNHNV; CDR2 reads YYDKDF (reference sequence). CDR3 sequence (DNA): TGTGCCACCAGCAGACAGGGGGCGTCCGAGCAGTACTTC. Its translation is CATSRQGASEQYF.

This clone was counted a single time. The chain joins TRBV6-6 to TRBJ1-1; 8 positions agree with TRBD1. The CDR3 runs 13 residues. Germline CDR1 MNHNY, CDR2 SVGAGI (reference sequence). After removal of 6 bases from V and 5 bases from J, the junction contained 5 bases not matched to a gene. CDR3 nucleotides: TGTGCCAGCAGCCAGGGGGCGAGAACTGAAGCTTTCTTT. Translated, it gives CASSQGARTEAFF.

This clone was seen a few times. The chain recombines TRBV27 with TRBJ1-1, with 7 bases fitting TRBD1. V dropped 5 bases and J dropped 8; count of bases not matched to a gene: 8. The length of the CDR3 is 13 residues. The germline CDR1 and CDR2 sequences are MNHEY and SMNVEV (reference sequence). CDR3 amino acids: CASSTRQGAEAFF. CDR3 DNA: TGTGCCAGCAGTACCAGACAGGGTGCCGAAGCTTTCTTT.